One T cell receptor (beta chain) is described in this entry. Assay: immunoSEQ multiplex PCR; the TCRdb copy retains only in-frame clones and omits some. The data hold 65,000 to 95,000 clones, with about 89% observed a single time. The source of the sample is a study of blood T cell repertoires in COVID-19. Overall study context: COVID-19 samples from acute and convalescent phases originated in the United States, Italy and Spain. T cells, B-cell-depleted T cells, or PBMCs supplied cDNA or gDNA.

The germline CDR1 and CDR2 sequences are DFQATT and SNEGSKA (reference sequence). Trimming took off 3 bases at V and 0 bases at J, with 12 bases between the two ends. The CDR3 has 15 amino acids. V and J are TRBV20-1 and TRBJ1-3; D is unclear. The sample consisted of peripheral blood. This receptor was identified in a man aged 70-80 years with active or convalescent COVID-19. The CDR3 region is CSASPAANSGNTIYF. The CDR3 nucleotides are TGCAGTGCTAGTCCCGCAGCGAACTCTGGAAACACCATATATTTT.